This T cell receptor (beta chain) was sequenced for a study of regulatory T cells in long-lasting Graves disease. Researchers made TCR beta libraries by using iRepertoire HTBI primers and running Arm-PCR on CDR3 regions. TCRdb itself ran the multiplex PCR reads through MiXCR, one entry per CDR3 protein. Seen here are 550,000 to 700,000 distinct CDR3 sequences, approximately 16% observed once, and the top ten hold 12%. Stated time point: newly diagnosed GD, antithyroid drugs for less than 3 months. The TCR library was prepared using RNA isolated from PBMCs. Nine milliliters of peripheral blood were drawn into EDTA tubes. Concerning this clonotype: The antigen is undetermined.

Whole-study results and caveats: Patients whose Graves' disease persisted exhibited lower TCR diversity than those newly diagnosed.

CDR1 is SGHAT and CDR2 is FQNNGV in the germline V gene. V was pared by 4 bases and J by 6 bases, with 7 bases of the junction left unmatched. This CDR3 region has 14 residues. The same sample was also used in a study of T cells in Graves' hyperthyroidism and ophthalmopathy. That source notes: In the first-round RT-PCR of the TCR CDR3, the HTBI primer set was used.

This specimen was peripheral blood mononuclear cells (PBMCs), taken at new diagnosis, from a patient treated with antithyroid drugs. The chain uses TRBV11-2 and TRBJ2-3; 7 nucleotides line up with TRBD2. This sequence was found in a man aged 18 to 30 with Graves disease. CDR3 bases: TGTGCCAGCAGCTGGGGGGGACGCGCGGATACGCAGTATTTT. Protein: CASSWGGRADTQYF.